The 6 T cell receptor beta chains below all came from one sample that was sequenced in a study of OX40 agonist ivuxolimab in advanced cancers. The method was immunoSEQ multiplex PCR; TCRdb's version includes in-frame clones alone and lacks a portion of them. The data hold over 65,000 clones, with less than 95% observed a single time. The sequences come from CD4+ or CD8+ T cells sorted from blood, collected in a trial of the OX40 agonist ivuxolimab. These receptors all stem from an adult with an advanced solid tumor such as melanoma, head and neck, liver or kidney cancer.

The chain has TRBV5-6 and TRBJ2-6; D is perhaps TRBD1 or TRBD2 (5 bases each). V lost 1 base and J 4 bases, leaving 9 bases between the germline ends. The germline V gene has CDR1 SGHDT and CDR2 YYEEEE. This CDR3 is built from 15 residues. As DNA, the CDR3 is TGTGCCAGCAGCTTGCCCGGGGCCGGGGCCAACGTCCTGACTTTC. Protein sequence: CASSLPGAGANVLTF.

This clone was counted between two and nine times. The chain employs TRBV5-1 and TRBJ1-2, with 7 bases matching TRBD1. The trim removed 4 bases at V and 4 bases at J, leaving 16 bases unmatched. The CDR3 has 17 residues. Germline V gene lookup returns CDR1 SGHRS and CDR2 YFSETQ. CDR3 coding DNA: TGCGCCAGCAGCCCTGGGGACCAACAGGGGTCCTCCTATGGCTACACCTTC. This encodes CASSPGDQQGSSYGYTF.

The chain carries TRBV5-1 and TRBJ2-7, with unresolved D. The CDR3 has 13 residues. V gave up 7 bases and J gave up 6 bases, with 17 bases separating them. Germline assignment: CDR1 SGHRS and CDR2 YFSETQ. The CDR3 bases are TGCGCCAGCGGGCACAGCTCTCGGCGCGAGCAGTACTTC. It specifies CASGHSSRREQYF.

The chain carries TRBV19 and TRBJ2-3, with a tentative D call TRBD2 (6 bases). CDR3 length: 19 residues. In germline, CDR1 is LNHDA, CDR2 SQIVND (reference sequence). V lost 5 bases and J 4 bases, leaving 28 bases between the germline ends. CDR3 nucleotide sequence: TGTGCCAGTAGTTCCGGATTACCCGGGCCTGGTCCGGGGGCAGATACGCAGTATTTT. Translating it yields CASSSGLPGPGPGADTQYF.

V gene TRBV9 combines with J gene TRBJ2-1; D might be TRBD1 (6 bases). The V gene's germline CDR1 is SGDLS and CDR2 YYNGEE. This CDR3 spans 17 amino acids. The V and J ends lost 4 bases and 0 bases respectively, with 17 bases between them. As DNA, the CDR3 is TGTGCCAGCAGCCCGCCCCCAACAGGGATCTCCTACAATGAGCAGTTCTTC. Residues: CASSPPPTGISYNEQFF.

V usage is TRBV7-2 and J usage is TRBJ1-6; D is unclear. Germline V gene lookup returns CDR1 SGHTA and CDR2 FQGNSA. The CDR3 is 12 residues long. V was clipped by 0 bases and J by 13 bases, with 7 bases between them. CDR3 amino acids: CASSLAGSPLHF. The CDR3 bases are TGTGCCAGCAGCTTAGCGGGATCTCCCCTCCACTTT.